A selection of T cell receptor beta chains follows, all from one sample in a study of response to subunit inactivated influenza vaccine. TCRdb reprocessed the RT-PCR reads with MiXCR, giving one entry per CDR3 protein. The table has around 520,000 distinct CDR3 sequences, about 25% seen once. Specimen: CD4+ T cells sorted from PBMCs, collected 4 to 6 days after vaccination. Receptors originate from a man aged 45 to 65 who received an inactivated influenza vaccine. CDR3s include the opening cysteine and the closing phenylalanine or tryptophan. Each record gives: J gene, V gene, D gene, clone size, CDR3 protein, CDR3 DNA. The D gene is left open where the match is weak. Clone size appears in some rows only: once, few, many, or a class for an expanded clone.

TRBJ2-3,TRBV7-6,-,-,CASSLTSGSITDTQYF,TGTGCCAGCAGCTTAACGAGCGGGTCGATCACAGATACGCAGTATTTT
TRBJ2-6,TRBV10-3,TRBD1,few,CATGQGSGANVLTF,TGTGCCACCGGACAGGGTTCTGGGGCCAACGTCCTGACTTTC
TRBJ2-1,TRBV3-1,-,-,CASSQGLRATGYNEQFF,TGTGCCAGCAGCCAAGGTCTAAGAGCGACCGGGTACAATGAGCAGTTCTTC
TRBJ2-2,TRBV5-1,-,-,CASNFGNTGELFF,TGCGCCAGCAATTTCGGGAACACCGGGGAGCTGTTTTTT
TRBJ2-5,TRBV20-1,TRBD2,-,CSARDGAGGRETQYF,TGCAGTGCTAGAGATGGAGCGGGGGGGCGGGAGACCCAGTACTTC
TRBJ1-1,TRBV5-1,TRBD1,-,CASSQAPRDRGIAFF,TGCGCCAGCAGCCAAGCACCCCGGGACAGGGGGATAGCTTTCTTT
TRBJ2-7,TRBV6-1,-,-,CASRPLASYEQYF,TGTGCCAGCAGGCCTCTAGCATCCTACGAGCAGTACTTC
TRBJ2-2,TRBV5-1,-,-,CASSPLTSTETGELFF,TGCGCCAGCAGCCCCCTGACCTCAACGGAAACCGGGGAGCTGTTTTTT
TRBJ2-5,TRBV28,-,-,CASTLGGPWETQYF,TGTGCCAGCACTTTAGGGGGGCCCTGGGAGACCCAGTACTTC
TRBJ2-3,TRBV20-1,TRBD2,few,CSATRGGTTDTQYF,TGCAGTGCCACTCGCGGGGGGACCACAGATACGCAGTATTTT